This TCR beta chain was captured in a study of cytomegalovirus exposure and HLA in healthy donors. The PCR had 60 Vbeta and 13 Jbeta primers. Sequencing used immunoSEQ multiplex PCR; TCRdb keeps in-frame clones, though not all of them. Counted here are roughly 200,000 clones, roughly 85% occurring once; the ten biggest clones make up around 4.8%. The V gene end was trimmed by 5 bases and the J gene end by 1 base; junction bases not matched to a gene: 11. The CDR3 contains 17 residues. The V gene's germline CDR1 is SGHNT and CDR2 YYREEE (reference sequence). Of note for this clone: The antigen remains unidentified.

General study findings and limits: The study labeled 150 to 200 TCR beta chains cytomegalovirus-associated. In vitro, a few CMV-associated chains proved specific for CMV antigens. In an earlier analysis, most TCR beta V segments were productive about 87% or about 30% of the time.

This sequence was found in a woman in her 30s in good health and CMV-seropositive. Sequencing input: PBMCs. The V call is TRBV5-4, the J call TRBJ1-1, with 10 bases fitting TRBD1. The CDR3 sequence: CASRSAGTGDPNTEAFF. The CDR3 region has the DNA TGTGCCAGCAGATCGGCAGGGACAGGGGACCCGAACACTGAAGCTTTCTTT. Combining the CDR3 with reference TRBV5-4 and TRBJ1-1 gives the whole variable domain ETGVTQSPTHLIKTRGQQVTLRCSSQSGHNTVSWYQQALGQGPQFIFQYYREEENGRGNFPPRFSGLQFPNYSSELNVNALELDDSALYLCASRSAGTGDPNTEAFFGQGTRLTVV.